A selection of T cell receptor beta chains follows, all from one sample in a study of blood T cell repertoires in COVID-19. The repertoire was sequenced with immunoSEQ multiplex PCR; TCRdb's copy has only in-frame clones and lacks some. The table lists 150,000 to 200,000 clones, about 89% of them singletons. Sample: PBMCs or T cells enriched from blood (not recorded which). Every receptor here comes from a woman aged 18-29 years who had recovered from COVID-19. Each CDR3 is given with its conserved first and last residue. The order of the fields is CDR3 protein, CDR3 DNA, clone size, D gene, CDR3 length, J gene, V gene. The D gene is left open where the match is weak. Only some rows state a clone size, as once, few, many or a class for expanded clones.

CDR3aa: CASTRGGRETQYF
CDR3nt: TGTGCCAGCACCCGCGGGGGGCGAGAGACCCAGTACTTC
abundance: -
d_gene: TRBD2
len: 13
j_gene: TRBJ2-5
v_gene: TRBV28

CDR3aa: CASSRAGGATGELFF
CDR3nt: TGTGCCAGCAGTCGGGCGGGGGGGGCCACCGGGGAGCTGTTTTTT
abundance: -
d_gene: TRBD2
len: 15
j_gene: TRBJ2-2
v_gene: TRBV27

CDR3aa: CASSPTAGQAKMGDTGELFF
CDR3nt: TGTGCCAGCTCACCAACCGCTGGACAGGCCAAAATGGGGGACACCGGGGAGCTGTTTTTT
abundance: once
d_gene: TRBD1
len: 20
j_gene: TRBJ2-2
v_gene: TRBV18

CDR3aa: CASSQDRASGLYEQYF
CDR3nt: TGCGCCAGCAGCCAAGATAGGGCTAGCGGGCTCTACGAGCAGTACTTC
abundance: -
d_gene: TRBD2
len: 16
j_gene: TRBJ2-7
v_gene: TRBV4-3

CDR3aa: CASSWGGGPYGYTF
CDR3nt: TGTGCCAGCAGTTGGGGCGGGGGACCCTATGGCTACACCTTC
abundance: -
d_gene: -
len: 14
j_gene: TRBJ1-2
v_gene: TRBV28

CDR3aa: CASGGTGGNTGELFF
CDR3nt: TGCGCCAGCGGCGGGACAGGGGGGAACACCGGGGAGCTGTTTTTT
abundance: -
d_gene: TRBD1
len: 15
j_gene: TRBJ2-2
v_gene: TRBV10-1

CDR3aa: CAWRSGGPLHF
CDR3nt: TGTGCCTGGAGATCCGGGGGACCCCTCCACTTT
abundance: few
d_gene: -
len: 11
j_gene: TRBJ1-6
v_gene: TRBV30

CDR3aa: CASSFEGFRTDTQYF
CDR3nt: TGTGCCAGCAGCTTTGAGGGTTTCCGCACAGATACGCAGTATTTT
abundance: -
d_gene: -
len: 15
j_gene: TRBJ2-3
v_gene: TRBV5-4

CDR3aa: CASSPRRLAGEDTQYF
CDR3nt: TGTGCCAGCAGCCCGAGAAGACTAGCGGGAGAAGATACGCAGTATTTT
abundance: -
d_gene: TRBD2
len: 16
j_gene: TRBJ2-3
v_gene: TRBV7-6

CDR3aa: CASGRQIQETQYF
CDR3nt: TGTGCCAGCGGCCGACAGATCCAAGAGACCCAGTACTTC
abundance: -
d_gene: -
len: 13
j_gene: TRBJ2-5
v_gene: TRBV7-9

CDR3aa: CASSRGGTVYEQYF
CDR3nt: TGTGCCAGCAGTCGCGGAGGGACAGTCTACGAGCAGTACTTC
abundance: -
d_gene: -
len: 14
j_gene: TRBJ2-7
v_gene: TRBV27

CDR3aa: CATQAGGSMNTEAFF
CDR3nt: TGTGCCACACAAGCTGGCGGATCGATGAACACTGAAGCTTTCTTT
abundance: -
d_gene: -
len: 15
j_gene: TRBJ1-1
v_gene: TRBV24-1

CDR3aa: CASSPLASGANVLTF
CDR3nt: TGTGCCAGCAGCCCACTAGCATCTGGGGCCAACGTCCTGACTTTC
abundance: -
d_gene: -
len: 15
j_gene: TRBJ2-6
v_gene: TRBV3-1/TRBV3-2

CDR3aa: CASSLGGDRGEQYF
CDR3nt: TGTGCCAGCAGCTTAGGGGGCGACAGGGGCGAGCAGTACTTC
abundance: few
d_gene: TRBD1
len: 14
j_gene: TRBJ2-7
v_gene: TRBV11-3

CDR3aa: CASRIRVVDTQYF
CDR3nt: TGTGCCAGCAGGATAAGAGTTGTAGATACGCAGTATTTT
abundance: -
d_gene: -
len: 13
j_gene: TRBJ2-3
v_gene: TRBV7-8

CDR3aa: CATLTGRTEAFF
CDR3nt: TGTGCCACTTTAACGGGGAGGACTGAAGCTTTCTTT
abundance: few
d_gene: -
len: 12
j_gene: TRBJ1-1
v_gene: TRBV28

CDR3aa: CASSKAAGPETQYF
CDR3nt: TGTGCCAGCAGCAAAGCCGCCGGTCCTGAGACCCAGTACTTC
abundance: -
d_gene: -
len: 14
j_gene: TRBJ2-5
v_gene: TRBV21-1

CDR3aa: CASSLTGGQSEQFF
CDR3nt: TGTGCCAGCAGTTTAACGGGAGGGCAGAGTGAGCAGTTCTTC
abundance: -
d_gene: TRBD2
len: 14
j_gene: TRBJ2-1
v_gene: TRBV27

CDR3aa: CASSTGNMNTEAFF
CDR3nt: TGTGCCAGCTCAACAGGCAACATGAACACTGAAGCTTTCTTT
abundance: -
d_gene: -
len: 14
j_gene: TRBJ1-1
v_gene: TRBV18

CDR3aa: CASSERRAINGQFF
CDR3nt: TGTGCCAGCAGTGAAAGGAGGGCGATCAATGGGCAGTTCTTC
abundance: -
d_gene: -
len: 14
j_gene: TRBJ2-1
v_gene: TRBV6-1

CDR3aa: CSASSGTDYYEQYF
CDR3nt: TGCAGTGCTAGTTCCGGGACAGATTACTACGAGCAGTACTTC
abundance: -
d_gene: TRBD1
len: 14
j_gene: TRBJ2-7
v_gene: TRBV20-1

CDR3aa: CATRKWGEETQYF
CDR3nt: TGTGCCACAAGAAAGTGGGGGGAAGAGACCCAGTACTTC
abundance: -
d_gene: -
len: 13
j_gene: TRBJ2-5
v_gene: TRBV28

CDR3aa: CASSVGQGAYNEQFF
CDR3nt: TGTGCCAGCAGCGTAGGACAGGGGGCCTACAATGAGCAGTTCTTC
abundance: -
d_gene: TRBD1
len: 15
j_gene: TRBJ2-1
v_gene: TRBV9

CDR3aa: CASSSLGPGETQYF
CDR3nt: TGTGCCAGCAGTTCCCTGGGCCCAGGGGAGACCCAGTACTTC
abundance: -
d_gene: -
len: 14
j_gene: TRBJ2-5
v_gene: TRBV28

CDR3aa: CASGLDMNTEAFF
CDR3nt: TGTGCTAGTGGTTTGGATATGAACACTGAAGCTTTCTTT
abundance: few
d_gene: -
len: 13
j_gene: TRBJ1-1
v_gene: TRBV12-5

CDR3aa: CASGGRSTYEQYF
CDR3nt: TGTGCCAGTGGAGGGCGGAGCACCTACGAGCAGTACTTC
abundance: once
d_gene: -
len: 13
j_gene: TRBJ2-7
v_gene: TRBV19

CDR3aa: CASSLGGTGGYEQYF
CDR3nt: TGTGCCAGCAGCTTAGGGGGGACAGGGGGTTACGAGCAGTACTTC
abundance: -
d_gene: TRBD1
len: 15
j_gene: TRBJ2-7
v_gene: TRBV7-6